This T cell receptor beta chain was identified in a study of blood T cell repertoires in COVID-19. Study summary: The United States, Italy and Spain supplied acute and convalescent COVID-19 samples. T cells, B-cell-depleted T cells, or PBMCs supplied cDNA or gDNA.

The length of the CDR3 is 11 residues. V lost 8 bases and J lost 4, with 9 bases in between. The V gene's germline CDR1 is LNHNV and CDR2 YYDKDF (reference sequence). In the original processing: Reference gene primer amplification gave nucleated cell count estimates. Here immunoSEQ multiplex PCR was the method, and the copy in TCRdb shows in-frame clones only, minus some. The V and J calls and clone size are taken from that table; D and trimming were inferred from the DNA. The data hold more than 45,000 clones, with about nine tenths observed a single time. This rearrangement joins TRBV15 to TRBJ2-7; weak D call: TRBD1 (5 bases). The TCR was taken from a man aged 55 to 70 with acute or convalescent COVID-19. What was sequenced was peripheral blood. CDR3 DNA: TGTGCCACCGGACAATATTACGAGCAGTACTTC. Protein: CATGQYYEQYF. Together with reference TRBV15 and TRBJ2-7, the CDR3 gives the full variable domain: DAMVIQNPRYQVTQFGKPVTLSCSQTLNHNVMYWYQQKSSQAPKLLFHYYDKDFNNEADTPDNFQSRRPNTSFCFLDIRSPGLGDTAMYLCATGQYYEQYFGPGTRLTVT.